This is a list of T cell receptor beta chains from one sample in a study of OX40 agonist ivuxolimab in advanced cancers. The protocol was immunoSEQ multiplex PCR, while the TCRdb copy is restricted to in-frame clones and leaves out a portion. The top ten clones hold approximately 0.19% of a sample with about 84,000 clones, 85% to 90% of them seen once. Here the sequenced sample was CD4+ or CD8+ T cells sorted from blood, taken in a trial of the OX40 agonist ivuxolimab. All receptors derive from an adult with an advanced solid tumor such as melanoma, head and neck, liver or kidney cancer. Each CDR3 is given with its conserved first and last residue. Each record gives: D gene, J gene, V gene, clone size, CDR3 protein, CDR3 DNA. A D gene is named only where the DNA matches it firmly. A row's size may be missing; if present it is once, few, many or a size class.

- TRBJ1-5 TRBV7-2 - CASSLRMGDRQPQHF TGTGCCAGCAGCTTAAGAATGGGGGATCGTCAGCCCCAGCATTTT
- TRBJ2-2 TRBV28 - CASSLLAGELFF TGTGCCAGCAGTTTATTGGCCGGGGAGCTGTTTTTT
TRBD1 TRBJ1-2 TRBV7-9 - CASSLEPGQASYTF TGTGCCAGCAGCTTAGAACCGGGACAGGCATCATACACCTTC
TRBD1 TRBJ2-2 TRBV2 - CASRKGDRDGELFF TGTGCCAGCAGGAAGGGGGACAGGGACGGGGAGCTGTTTTTT
- TRBJ2-1 TRBV5-1 once CASRISGWSYNEQFF TGCGCCAGCAGGATTAGCGGCTGGTCCTACAATGAGCAGTTCTTC
- TRBJ2-5 TRBV10-3 - CAISEGRSGETQYF TGTGCCATCAGTGAGGGGAGGTCTGGAGAGACCCAGTACTTC
TRBD1 TRBJ1-3 TRBV5-4 - CASSLTGTGSFSGNTIYF TGTGCCAGCAGCTTAACCGGGACAGGGAGTTTCTCTGGAAACACCATATATTTT
- TRBJ2-2 TRBV5-1 - CASREGTNTGELFF TGCGCCAGCAGAGAGGGGACGAACACCGGGGAGCTGTTTTTT
- TRBJ1-4 TRBV6-6 once CASSPGAEKLFF TGTGCCAGCAGCCCTGGGGCTGAAAAACTGTTTTTT
- TRBJ2-5 TRBV19 - CASSGSVKETQYF TGTGCCAGTAGTGGATCAGTGAAAGAGACCCAGTACTTC
- TRBJ1-2 TRBV5-1 - CASSQDITFNYGYTF TGCGCCAGCAGCCAGGACATTACCTTTAACTATGGCTACACCTTC
- TRBJ1-2 TRBV9 - CASSAIAGARGYTF TGTGCCAGCAGCGCGATAGCAGGGGCGCGGGGCTACACCTTC
TRBD2 TRBJ2-5 TRBV7-9 - CASSPREAETQYF TGTGCCAGCAGCCCCCGGGAGGCGGAGACCCAGTACTTC
- TRBJ1-1 TRBV4-2 - CASSQERRGGTEAFF TGTGCCAGCAGCCAAGAAAGGCGGGGGGGCACTGAAGCTTTCTTT
TRBD2 TRBJ2-3 TRBV9 - CASSVAPGGDTQYF TGTGCCAGCAGCGTAGCTCCGGGAGGGGATACGCAGTATTTT
- TRBJ1-1 TRBV5-5 - CASSLISFGEAFF TGTGCCAGCAGCTTGATAAGTTTCGGTGAAGCTTTCTTT
- TRBJ2-5 TRBV5-8 - CASSLEAGAKTQYF TGTGCCAGCAGCTTGGAGGCAGGCGCGAAGACCCAGTACTTC